This T cell receptor beta chain was recorded in a study of T cells after yellow fever vaccination. Overall study context: Researchers used SMART-Seq v4 Ultra Low Input to prepare fractions that had low cell numbers. Study-level findings and limits: Contamination of FACS-sorted repertoires by abundant clonotypes from the bulk population could occur. By day 5 rather than day 15, the secondary response had peaked, though it was weaker.

As concerns this clonotype: The antigen is undetermined.

Trimming took 4 bases from V and 2 from J, leaving 6 bases between them. CDR1 and CDR2 from the germline V gene are MNHNY and SVGAGI (reference sequence). CDR3 length: 13 amino acids. Production of TCR cDNA was by 5'RACE template switching, which also added a universal primer site and UMIs. MiXCR, run by TCRdb on the 5' RACE reads, gives a single entry per CDR3 protein. The table has some 600,000 distinct CDR3 sequences, roughly 17% seen once. The rearrangement joins TRBV6-6 to TRBJ1-5, with no clear D. The sample here was PBMCs, taken roughly 5 days after the first yellow fever vaccination. The sequence derives from a man between 18 and 35 years old who received the YFV17D yellow fever vaccine. CDR3 protein: CASSSLGNQPQHF. In DNA form, the CDR3 reads TGTGCCAGCAGTTCTTTGGGCAATCAGCCCCAGCATTTT.